One and the same sample provided the 28 T cell receptor beta chains below, sequenced in a study of blood T cell repertoires in COVID-19. Only in-frame clones appear in the TCRdb table, and some are missing; sequencing was by immunoSEQ multiplex PCR. The repertoire has about 270,000 clones, about 89% of them found once; the top ten carry approximately 2.2%. Sequencing input: peripheral blood. The receptors here all came from a woman in her 50s with acute or convalescent COVID-19.

As to this clone: Other nucleotide sequences from this sample produce the same CDR3. The CDR3, as DNA: TGCGCCAGCAGCTTGCTGGGGGCCGGGGAGACCCAGTACTTC. This encodes CASSLLGAGETQYF. V usage is TRBV5-1 and J usage is TRBJ2-5; possible D gene TRBD1, 6 bases. With 1 base removed from V and 5 bases from J, the gap between germline ends came to 12 bases. The CDR3 totals 14 residues. CDR1 is SGHRS, CDR2 YFSETQ, per germline. Based on the CDR3 plus reference TRBV5-1 and TRBJ2-5, the full variable domain is KAGVTQTPRYLIKTRGQQVTLSCSPISGHRSVSWYQQTPGQGLQFLFEYFSETQRNKGNFPGRFSGRQFSNSRSEMNVSTLELGDSALYLCASSLLGAGETQYFGPGTRLLVL.

This chain connects TRBV12-3 or TRBV12-4 to TRBJ1-2; D uncertain. CDR3 length: 13 amino acids. V was cut by 1 base and J by 13 bases, with 16 bases left in between. The CDR3 here is CASSLVRDRIPTF. The CDR3, as DNA: TGTGCCAGCAGTTTAGTACGCGATAGAATACCCACCTTC.

The rearrangement joins TRBV4-2 to TRBJ1-5; 10 bases line up with TRBD1. V lost 2 bases, J lost 6 bases, and 7 bases stayed unmatched. Germline CDR1 LGHNA, CDR2 YNFKEQ. This CDR3 contains 16 residues. In DNA, the CDR3 is TGTGCCAGCAGCCAACATCAGACAGGGGGCGGTCAGCCCCAGCATTTT. Protein sequence: CASSQHQTGGGQPQHF.

The chain combines TRBV4-3 with TRBJ2-2, with 7 nucleotides matching TRBD2. Germline trimming cut 6 bases from V and 3 bases from J; bases unmatched to any gene: 7. Germline CDR1 is LGHNA and CDR2 is YSLEER. CDR3 length: 15 residues. DNA for the CDR3: TGCGCCAGCAGAGGCGGGGGATTGCACACCGGGGAGCTGTTTTTT. It translates to CASRGGGLHTGELFF.

The chain carries TRBV18 and TRBJ2-2; tentative D call: TRBD2 (6 bases). CDR1 is KGHSH, CDR2 LQKENI, per germline. Deletions cut 4 bases from V and 2 bases from J, with 17 bases between. The CDR3 has 17 amino acids. CDR3 sequence (DNA): TGTGCCAGCTCACTCCAACAACCGGGGGATAACACCGGGGAGCTGTTTTTT. Its translation: CASSLQQPGDNTGELFF.

This sequence joins TRBV29-1 and TRBJ2-2; a possible D gene is TRBD2 (6 bases). CDR1 is SQVTM, CDR2 ANQGSEA, per germline. The CDR3 consists of 16 residues. Between the trimmed V and J ends, which lost 7 bases and 0 bases, there was a span of 18 bases. The CDR3 spells CSARYASGANTGELFF. In nucleotides, the CDR3 is TGCAGCGCCCGCTATGCCTCGGGAGCGAACACCGGGGAGCTGTTTTTT.

V is TRBV28 and J is TRBJ2-1; D might be TRBD2 (5 bases). Per germline, CDR1 MDHEN and CDR2 SYDVKM. V lost 10 bases and J lost 6, with 19 bases in between. The CDR3 contains 14 residues. The CDR3 here is CATTWVGAVNEQFF. The CDR3 DNA reads as TGTGCCACCACCTGGGTGGGAGCTGTCAATGAGCAGTTCTTC.

In this sample, this clone turned up a few times. V usage is TRBV4-3 and J usage is TRBJ2-7, with 8 bases that match TRBD1. CDR1 and CDR2 from the germline V gene are LGHNA and YSLEER. This CDR3 is 15 amino acids long. V was pared by 5 bases and J by 1 base, with 7 bases of the junction left unmatched. The CDR3 spells CASSYTRQGSYEQYF. The CDR3 DNA is TGCGCCAGCAGCTATACCCGACAGGGGTCCTACGAGCAGTACTTC.

V gene TRBV6-1 combines with J gene TRBJ1-3, with D unclear. CDR3 length: 15 amino acids. V was cut by 3 bases and J by 4 bases, with 13 bases left in between. Germline V gene lookup returns CDR1 MNHNS and CDR2 SASEGT. CDR3 DNA sequence: TGTGCCAGCAGTGACGAGTGGTTTTCCGGAAACACCATATATTTT. Translation gives CASSDEWFSGNTIYF.

The chain employs TRBV28 and TRBJ1-4; 9 bases line up with TRBD1. This CDR3 is 18 amino acids long. From germline, CDR1 is MDHEN and CDR2 SYDVKM. The V segment lost 5 bases and the J segment 6 bases; nucleotides outside the gene matches: 16. The CDR3 here is CASSLTGGKVWLDEKLFF. The CDR3 nucleotides are TGTGCCAGCAGTCTGACAGGGGGTAAGGTGTGGTTAGATGAAAAACTGTTTTTT. Filled out from reference TRBV28 and TRBJ1-4, the complete variable domain reads DVKVTQSSRYLVKRTGEKVFLECVQDMDHENMFWYRQDPGLGLRLIYFSYDVKMKEKGDIPEGYSVSREKKERFSLILESASTNQTSMYLCASSLTGGKVWLDEKLFFGSGTQLSVL.

This chain links TRBV4-1 with TRBJ2-1, with 12 bases identical to TRBD2. The CDR3 has 16 amino acids. V trimming: 5 bases; J trimming: 6 bases; junction bases outside the gene matches: 8. CDR1 and CDR2 (germline): MGHRA, YSYEKL. The CDR3 DNA is TGCGCCAGCAGCAGGGGAGGACTAGCGGGACTCAATGAGCAGTTCTTC. Translating gives CASSRGGLAGLNEQFF.

The CDR3 spells CASRTTGDAPGELFF. In DNA form, the CDR3 reads TGTGCCAGCCGGACAACAGGGGACGCCCCCGGGGAGCTGTTTTTT. The gene calls are TRBV6-5 and TRBJ2-2, with 7 nucleotides matching TRBD1. The length of the CDR3 is 15 residues. With V trimmed by 8 bases and J by 6 bases, 12 bases remained unmatched. Germline-derived CDR1 and CDR2 are MNHEY and SVGAGI.

The chain combines TRBV7-2 with TRBJ2-1, with a tentative D call TRBD2 (6 bases). Germline V gene lookup returns CDR1 SGHTA and CDR2 FQGNSA. This CDR3 region has 15 residues. V was clipped by 2 bases and J by 4 bases, with 12 bases between them. CDR3 protein: CASSLLGEVYNEQFF. DNA for the CDR3: TGTGCCAGCAGCTTATTGGGGGAGGTGTACAATGAGCAGTTCTTC.

The chain uses TRBV28 and TRBJ1-1; no reliable D call. V was clipped by 7 bases and J by 4 bases, with 19 bases between them. This CDR3 contains 15 residues. Germline CDR1 is MDHEN and CDR2 is SYDVKM. CDR3 amino acids: CASTTIRGGGTEAFF. CDR3 DNA: TGTGCCAGCACCACGATCCGGGGTGGAGGCACTGAAGCTTTCTTT.

J is TRBJ1-1 and V is TRBV29-1, with 10 nucleotides matching TRBD1. This CDR3 is 16 amino acids long. V gave up 5 bases and J gave up 1 base; unmatched junction bases: 10. Germline V gene lookup returns CDR1 SQVTM and CDR2 ANQGSEA. DNA for the CDR3: TGCAGCGTTCTTGCGACAGGGGGCGTCGGGAACACTGAAGCTTTCTTT. This translates into CSVLATGGVGNTEAFF.

This chain uses TRBV29-1 with TRBJ2-7; 8 bases match TRBD1. The CDR3 runs to 12 residues. V lost 3 bases, J lost 6 bases, and 4 bases stayed unmatched. Germline V gene sequence: CDR1 SQVTM, CDR2 ANQGSEA. The CDR3 protein is CSVESGGFEQYF. The CDR3 nucleotides are TGCAGCGTTGAGTCAGGGGGCTTCGAGCAGTACTTC.

The chain uses TRBV2 and TRBJ2-5; possible D gene TRBD2, 5 bases. The CDR3 spans 11 residues. V was trimmed by 9 bases and J by 8 bases, leaving 13 bases between them. Germline loops: CDR1 SNHLY, CDR2 FYNNEI. The CDR3 DNA reads as TGTGCCAGTGACCTTAGCGTTACCCAGTACTTC. Amino acids: CASDLSVTQYF.

The chain links TRBV24-1 to TRBJ2-7; a weak D match, TRBD2 (5 bases). The ends were cut back, 6 bases at V and 6 bases at J, with 11 bases in the middle. The CDR3 runs to 12 residues. Per germline, CDR1 KGHDR and CDR2 SFDVKD. The CDR3 bases are TGTGCCACCAGTCCGGGGATTGGCGAGCAGTACTTC. Amino acid sequence: CATSPGIGEQYF.

The chain is built from TRBV5-1 and TRBJ1-3, with a tentative D call TRBD1 (6 bases). V dropped 7 bases and J dropped 2 bases, with 13 bases sitting between them. This CDR3 region has 14 residues. Germline CDR1 reads SGHRS; CDR2 reads YFSETQ. The CDR3 coding sequence is TGCGCCAGCGGACCGGGACAAGCTGGAAACACCATATATTTT. As protein: CASGPGQAGNTIYF.

The J gene is TRBJ2-3, the V gene TRBV7-7; 11 positions match TRBD2. The CDR3 totals 17 residues. J lost 5 bases, V lost 5 bases, and 12 bases had no gene match. Per germline, CDR1 SSHAT and CDR2 FNYEAQ (reference sequence). The CDR3 coding sequence is TGTGCCAGCAGCCGAGGGGGGGCCGGGACTAGCGGAGATACGCAGTATTTT. Protein: CASSRGGAGTSGDTQYF.

This chain links TRBV2 with TRBJ2-7; 7 nucleotides agree with TRBD2. The CDR3 contains 14 residues. Germline V gives CDR1 SNHLY, CDR2 FYNNEI. Losses at the gene ends were 8 bases for V and 6 bases for J; bases not matched to a gene: 13. CDR3 bases: TGTGCCAGCGGACTTCTAGCGGCAAGGACCGAGCAGTACTTC. Amino acids: CASGLLAARTEQYF.

This chain uses TRBV12-2 with TRBJ2-5; the table's D call TRBD1 went unverified against the DNA. TRBV12-2 corresponds to a pseudogene. The CDR3 covers 17 residues. This chain's CDR3 is CASPKPAGTGGEETQYF. The CDR3 DNA sequence: TGTGCAAGTCCCAAACCCGCCGGGACAGGGGGCGAAGAGACCCAGTACTTC.

This clone was seen only a few times. The CDR3 DNA sequence: TGTGCCAGCAGTCTCAATAGGGAGCCTGAAGCTTTCTTT. It is translated as CASSLNREPEAFF. The rearrangement links TRBV28 to TRBJ1-1, with D hard to call. V gave up 5 bases and J gave up 6 bases, with 13 bases separating them. The CDR3 totals 13 residues. CDR1 and CDR2 from the germline V gene are MDHEN and SYDVKM.

The V call is TRBV28, the J call TRBJ1-1; D possibly corresponds to TRBD1 (6 bases). CDR1 and CDR2 (germline): MDHEN, SYDVKM. Trimming shortened V by 0 bases and J by 2 bases, and 13 bases separated the two germline ends. This CDR3 comprises 16 residues. The CDR3 loop is CASSLWAGGHNTEAFF. For the CDR3, the DNA is TGTGCCAGCAGTTTATGGGCGGGGGGCCATAACACTGAAGCTTTCTTT.

The V gene is TRBV19, the J gene TRBJ2-7, with 10 bases matching TRBD2. The CDR3 is made up of 15 amino acids. The V segment lost 4 bases and the J segment 5 bases; nucleotides outside the gene matches: 8. CDR1 and CDR2 from the germline V gene are LNHDA and SQIVND (reference sequence). DNA of the CDR3: TGTGCCAGTAGTACTAGCGGGAGCGGTCCGGACGAGCAGTACTTC. It is translated as CASSTSGSGPDEQYF.

The chain links TRBV7-3 to TRBJ1-1; TRBD1 matches 7 bases. The CDR3 is 13 amino acids. J was trimmed by 7 bases and V by 4 bases; bases with no gene match: 6. Germline V gene lookup returns CDR1 SGHTA and CDR2 FQGTGA. The CDR3 spells CASSSGRDSEAFF. The CDR3 nucleotides are TGTGCCAGCAGCTCGGGACGGGACAGTGAAGCTTTCTTT.

The chain uses TRBV27 and TRBJ2-7, with D uncertain. Looked up from germline, CDR1 is MNHEY and CDR2 is SMNVEV (reference sequence). The CDR3 contains 13 residues. The V end lost 0 bases, the J end lost 6 bases, and 9 bases lay between the germline ends. The chain's CDR3 is CASSLSQLGEQYF. The CDR3 coding sequence is TGTGCCAGCAGTTTATCACAGTTGGGCGAGCAGTACTTC.

The chain links TRBV27 to TRBJ1-2; 8 bases are shared with TRBD1. V lost 5 bases and J lost 1; bases outside the gene matches: 6. The length of the CDR3 is 15 residues. Germline V gene sequence: CDR1 MNHEY, CDR2 SMNVEV (reference sequence). The CDR3 region is CASSPYRGYNYGYTF. CDR3 sequence (DNA): TGTGCCAGCAGTCCTTACAGGGGGTATAACTATGGCTACACCTTC.